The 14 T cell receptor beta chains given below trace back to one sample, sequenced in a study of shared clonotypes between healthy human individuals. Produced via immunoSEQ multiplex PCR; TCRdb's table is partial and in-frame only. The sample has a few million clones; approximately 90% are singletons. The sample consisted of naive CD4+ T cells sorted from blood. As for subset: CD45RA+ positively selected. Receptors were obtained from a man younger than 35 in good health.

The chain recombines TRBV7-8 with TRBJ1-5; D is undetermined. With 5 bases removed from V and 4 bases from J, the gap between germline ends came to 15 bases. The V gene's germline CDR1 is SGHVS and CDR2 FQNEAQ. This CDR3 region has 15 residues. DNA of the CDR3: TGTGCCAGCAGCAGTGATTACGGGCCGAATCAGCCCCAGCATTTT. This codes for CASSSDYGPNQPQHF.

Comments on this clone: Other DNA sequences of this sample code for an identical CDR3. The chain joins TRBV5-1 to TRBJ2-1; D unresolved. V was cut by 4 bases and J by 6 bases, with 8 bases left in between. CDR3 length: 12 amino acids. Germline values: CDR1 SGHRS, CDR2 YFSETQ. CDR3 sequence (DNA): TGCGCCAGCAGCCCGGACCGCAATGAGCAGTTCTTC. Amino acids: CASSPDRNEQFF.

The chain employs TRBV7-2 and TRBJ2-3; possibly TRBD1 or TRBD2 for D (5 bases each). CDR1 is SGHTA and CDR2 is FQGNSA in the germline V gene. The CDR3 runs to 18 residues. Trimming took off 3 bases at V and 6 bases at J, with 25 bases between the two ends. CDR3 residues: CASSFRGPTSLVMDTQYF. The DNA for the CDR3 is TGTGCCAGCAGCTTTCGGGGCCCAACATCCCTAGTGATGGATACGCAGTATTTT.

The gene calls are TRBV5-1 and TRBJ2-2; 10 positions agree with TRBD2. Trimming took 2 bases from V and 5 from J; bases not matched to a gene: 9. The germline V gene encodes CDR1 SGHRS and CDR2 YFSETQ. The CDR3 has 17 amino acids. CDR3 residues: CASSFLAGELSTGELFF. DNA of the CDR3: TGCGCCAGCAGCTTCCTAGCGGGAGAACTTTCGACCGGGGAGCTGTTTTTT.

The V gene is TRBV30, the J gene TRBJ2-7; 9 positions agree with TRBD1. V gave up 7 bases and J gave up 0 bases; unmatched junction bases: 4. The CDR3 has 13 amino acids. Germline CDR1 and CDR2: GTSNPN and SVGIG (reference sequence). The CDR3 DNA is TGTGCCTTGGGACAGGGAAACTCCTACGAGCAGTACTTC. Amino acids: CALGQGNSYEQYF.

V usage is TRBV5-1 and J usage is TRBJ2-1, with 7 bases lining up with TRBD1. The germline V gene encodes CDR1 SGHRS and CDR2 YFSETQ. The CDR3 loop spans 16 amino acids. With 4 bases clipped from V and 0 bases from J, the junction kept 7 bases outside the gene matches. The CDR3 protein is CASSQRQGSSYNEQFF. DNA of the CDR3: TGCGCCAGCAGCCAACGACAGGGAAGCTCCTACAATGAGCAGTTCTTC.

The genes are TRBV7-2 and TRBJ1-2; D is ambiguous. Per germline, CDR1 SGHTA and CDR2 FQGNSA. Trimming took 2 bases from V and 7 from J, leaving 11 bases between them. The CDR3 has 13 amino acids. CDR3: CASSLPPSGGYTF. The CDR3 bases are TGTGCCAGCAGCTTACCTCCCAGCGGTGGCTACACCTTC. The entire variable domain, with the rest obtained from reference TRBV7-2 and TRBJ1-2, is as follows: GAGVSQSPSNKVTEKGKDVELRCDPISGHTALYWYRQSLGQGLEFLIYFQGNSAPDKSGLPSDRFSAERTGGSVSTLTIQRTQQEDSAVYLCASSLPPSGGYTFGSGTRLTVV.

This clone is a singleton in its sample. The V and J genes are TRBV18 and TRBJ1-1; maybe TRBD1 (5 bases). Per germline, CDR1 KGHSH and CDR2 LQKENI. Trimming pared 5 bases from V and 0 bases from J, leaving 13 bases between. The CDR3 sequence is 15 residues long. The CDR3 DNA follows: TGTGCCAGCTCAGCGACAGACAGTATGAACACTGAAGCTTTCTTT. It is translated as CASSATDSMNTEAFF.

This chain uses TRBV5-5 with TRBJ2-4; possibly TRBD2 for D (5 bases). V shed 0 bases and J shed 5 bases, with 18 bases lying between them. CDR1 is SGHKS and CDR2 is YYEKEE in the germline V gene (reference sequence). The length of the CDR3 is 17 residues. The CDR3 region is CASSLAGGKSLENIQYF. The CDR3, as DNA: TGTGCCAGCAGCTTGGCCGGAGGTAAGTCCCTGGAAAACATTCAGTACTTC.

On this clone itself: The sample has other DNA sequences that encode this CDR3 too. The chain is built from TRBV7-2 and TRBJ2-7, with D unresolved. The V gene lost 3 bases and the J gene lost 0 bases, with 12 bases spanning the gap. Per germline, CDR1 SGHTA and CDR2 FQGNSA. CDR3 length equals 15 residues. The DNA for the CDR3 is TGTGCCAGCAGCTTTTCGGGCGGATTCTCCTACGAGCAGTACTTC. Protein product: CASSFSGGFSYEQYF.

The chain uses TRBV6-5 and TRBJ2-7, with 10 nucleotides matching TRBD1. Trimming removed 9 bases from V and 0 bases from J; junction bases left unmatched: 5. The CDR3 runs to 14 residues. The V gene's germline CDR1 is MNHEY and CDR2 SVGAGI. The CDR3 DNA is TGTGCCAGAACCTGGACAGGGGGCTCCTACGAGCAGTACTTC. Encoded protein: CARTWTGGSYEQYF.

CDR3 in DNA: TGCGCCAGCAGCCAGTGGGTCCAAGAGACCCAGTACTTC. Its protein product is CASSQWVQETQYF. The chain joins TRBV4-1 to TRBJ2-5; D is ambiguous. The germline CDR1 and CDR2 sequences are MGHRA and YSYEKL. The CDR3 length is 13 residues. V lost 3 bases to trimming and J lost 1 base, with 6 bases between them.

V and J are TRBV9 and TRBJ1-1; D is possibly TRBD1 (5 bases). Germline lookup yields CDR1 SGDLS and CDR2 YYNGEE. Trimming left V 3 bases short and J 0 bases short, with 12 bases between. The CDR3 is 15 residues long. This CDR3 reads CASSGSTAMNTEAFF. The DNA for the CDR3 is TGTGCCAGCAGCGGTTCGACAGCCATGAACACTGAAGCTTTCTTT.

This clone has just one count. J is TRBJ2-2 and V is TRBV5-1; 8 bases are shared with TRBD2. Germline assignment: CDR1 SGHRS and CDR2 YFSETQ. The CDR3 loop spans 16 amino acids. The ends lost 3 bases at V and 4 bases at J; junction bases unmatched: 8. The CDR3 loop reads CASSSTRTSRTGELFF. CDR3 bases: TGCGCCAGCAGCTCTACGAGGACTAGCCGCACCGGGGAGCTGTTTTTT.